This T cell receptor beta chain emerged from a study of blood T cell repertoires in COVID-19. The wider study: COVID-19 samples, acute and convalescent, were from the United States, Italy and Spain. Sources were T cells, B-cell-depleted T cells, or PBMCs; the material itself was cDNA or gDNA.

The table came from immunoSEQ multiplex PCR; TCRdb's copy has only in-frame clones and leaves some out. The sample contains 650,000 to 800,000 clones, about 87% of which appear only once. The V end was cut by 6 bases, the J end by 0 bases, with 12 bases between. Germline lookup yields CDR1 MDHEN and CDR2 SYDVKM. The CDR3 has 15 amino acids. The sequencing sample was made of peripheral blood. This TCR came from a young woman with acute or convalescent COVID-19. The chain combines TRBV28 with TRBJ2-4; D perhaps matches TRBD2 (5 bases). The CDR3 sequence: CASSLTLAAKNIQYF. CDR3 coding DNA: TGTGCCAGCAGCCTCACCCTAGCAGCCAAAAACATTCAGTACTTC.